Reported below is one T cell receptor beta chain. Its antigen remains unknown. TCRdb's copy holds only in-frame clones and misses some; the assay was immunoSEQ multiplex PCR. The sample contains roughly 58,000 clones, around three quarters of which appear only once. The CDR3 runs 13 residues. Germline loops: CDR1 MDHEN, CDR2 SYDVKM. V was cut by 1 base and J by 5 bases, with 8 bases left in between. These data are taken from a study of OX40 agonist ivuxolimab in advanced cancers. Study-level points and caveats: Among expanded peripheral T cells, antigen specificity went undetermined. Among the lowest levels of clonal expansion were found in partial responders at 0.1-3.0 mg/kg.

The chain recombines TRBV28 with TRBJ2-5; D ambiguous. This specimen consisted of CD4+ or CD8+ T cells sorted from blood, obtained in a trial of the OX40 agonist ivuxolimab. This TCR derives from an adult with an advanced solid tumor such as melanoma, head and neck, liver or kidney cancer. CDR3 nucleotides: TGTGCCAGCAGTTTATTGGCGCGGGAGACCCAGTACTTC. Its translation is CASSLLARETQYF.